Included here is one T cell receptor (beta chain) sequence, with context. Study processing details: It was from reference gene primer amplification that nucleated cell counts were estimated. Assay: immunoSEQ multiplex PCR; the TCRdb copy retains only in-frame clones and omits some. The D gene and trimming were derived from the DNA, and the V and J assignments and clone size from that table. The sample has about 97,000 clones, 75% to 95% seen once. These data come from a study of blood T cell repertoires in COVID-19. Study at large: Acute and convalescent COVID-19 specimens originated in the United States, Italy and Spain. The cDNA or gDNA used as material had been derived from T cells, B-cell-depleted T cells, or PBMCs.

J was trimmed by 5 bases and V by 3 bases; bases with no gene match: 9. The CDR3 has 15 amino acids. The germline gives CDR1 DFQATT, CDR2 SNEGSKA (reference sequence). V gene TRBV20-1 combines with J gene TRBJ2-5; 10 bases align to TRBD2. Material: peripheral blood. The receptor's source is a man in his sixties with acute or convalescent COVID-19. In DNA, the CDR3 is TGCAGTGCTAGTCGCCTAGCGGGGGTTGGGGAGACCCAGTACTTC. It translates to CSASRLAGVGETQYF.